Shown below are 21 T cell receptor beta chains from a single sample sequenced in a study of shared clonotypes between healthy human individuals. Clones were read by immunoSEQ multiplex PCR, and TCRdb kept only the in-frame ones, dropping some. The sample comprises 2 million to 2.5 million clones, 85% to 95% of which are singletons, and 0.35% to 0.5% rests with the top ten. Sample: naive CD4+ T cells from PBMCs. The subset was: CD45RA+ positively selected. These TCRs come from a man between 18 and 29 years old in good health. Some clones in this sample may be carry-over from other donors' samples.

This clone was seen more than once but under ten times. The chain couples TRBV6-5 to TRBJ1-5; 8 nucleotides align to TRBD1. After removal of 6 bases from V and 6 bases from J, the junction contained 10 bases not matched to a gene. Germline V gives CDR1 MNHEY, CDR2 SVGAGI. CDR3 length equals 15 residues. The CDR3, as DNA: TGTGCCAGCAGACCCCACAGGGGGGCGGTTCAGCCCCAGCATTTT. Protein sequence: CASRPHRGAVQPQHF.

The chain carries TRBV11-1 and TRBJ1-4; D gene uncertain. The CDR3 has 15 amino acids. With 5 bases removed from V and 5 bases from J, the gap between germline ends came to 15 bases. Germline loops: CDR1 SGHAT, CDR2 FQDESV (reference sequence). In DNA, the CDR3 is TGTGCCAGCAGCCTCGGAACACGGGTAAATGAAAAACTGTTTTTT. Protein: CASSLGTRVNEKLFF. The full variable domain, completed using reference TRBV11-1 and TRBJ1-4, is EAEVAQSPRYKITEKSQAVAFWCDPISGHATLYWYRQILGQGPELLVQFQDESVVDDSQLPKDRFSAERLKGVDSTLKIQPAELGDSAMYLCASSLGTRVNEKLFFGSGTQLSVL.

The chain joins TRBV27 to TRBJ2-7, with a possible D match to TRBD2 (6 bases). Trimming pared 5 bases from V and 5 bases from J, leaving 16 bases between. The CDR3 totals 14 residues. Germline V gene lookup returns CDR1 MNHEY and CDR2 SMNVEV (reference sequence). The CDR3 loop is CASSPLAGPHEQYF. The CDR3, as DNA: TGTGCCAGCAGTCCCCTGGCGGGACCCCACGAGCAGTACTTC.

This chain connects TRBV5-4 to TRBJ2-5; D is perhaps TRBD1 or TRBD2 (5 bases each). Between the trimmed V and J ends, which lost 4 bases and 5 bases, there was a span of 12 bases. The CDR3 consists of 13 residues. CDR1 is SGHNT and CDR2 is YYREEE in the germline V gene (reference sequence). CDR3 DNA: TGTGCCAGCAGCCCCGGGGCCCGGGAGACCCAGTACTTC. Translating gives CASSPGARETQYF. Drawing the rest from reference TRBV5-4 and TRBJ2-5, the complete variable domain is ETGVTQSPTHLIKTRGQQVTLRCSSQSGHNTVSWYQQALGQGPQFIFQYYREEENGRGNFPPRFSGLQFPNYSSELNVNALELDDSALYLCASSPGARETQYFGPGTRLLVL.

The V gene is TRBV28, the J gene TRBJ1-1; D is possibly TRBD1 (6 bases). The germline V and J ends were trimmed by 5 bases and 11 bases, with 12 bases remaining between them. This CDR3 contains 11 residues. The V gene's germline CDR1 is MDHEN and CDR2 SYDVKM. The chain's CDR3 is CASSLTGTAFF. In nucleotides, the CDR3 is TGTGCCAGCAGTCTTACAGGGACCGCTTTCTTT. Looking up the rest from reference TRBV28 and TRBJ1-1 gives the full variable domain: DVKVTQSSRYLVKRTGEKVFLECVQDMDHENMFWYRQDPGLGLRLIYFSYDVKMKEKGDIPEGYSVSREKKERFSLILESASTNQTSMYLCASSLTGTAFFGQGTRLTVV.

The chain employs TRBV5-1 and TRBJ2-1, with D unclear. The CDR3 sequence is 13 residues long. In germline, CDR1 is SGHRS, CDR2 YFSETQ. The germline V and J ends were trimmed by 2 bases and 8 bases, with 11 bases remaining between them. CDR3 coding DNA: TGCGCCAGCAGCTTCCTTTCAGGCTATGAGCAGTTCTTC. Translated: CASSFLSGYEQFF.

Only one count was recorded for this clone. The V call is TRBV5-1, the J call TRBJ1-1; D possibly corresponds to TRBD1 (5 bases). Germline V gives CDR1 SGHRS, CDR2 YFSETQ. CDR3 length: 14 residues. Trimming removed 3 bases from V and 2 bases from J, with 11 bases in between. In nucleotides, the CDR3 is TGCGCCAGCAGCTCCGCAGGGCAAAACACTGAAGCTTTCTTT. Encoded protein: CASSSAGQNTEAFF.

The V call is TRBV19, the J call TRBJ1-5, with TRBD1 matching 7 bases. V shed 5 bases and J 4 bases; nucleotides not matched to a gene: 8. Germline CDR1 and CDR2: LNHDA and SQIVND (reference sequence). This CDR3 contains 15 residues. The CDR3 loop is CASSVDRDLNQPQHF. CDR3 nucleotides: TGTGCCAGTAGTGTCGACAGGGATCTTAATCAGCCCCAGCATTTT.

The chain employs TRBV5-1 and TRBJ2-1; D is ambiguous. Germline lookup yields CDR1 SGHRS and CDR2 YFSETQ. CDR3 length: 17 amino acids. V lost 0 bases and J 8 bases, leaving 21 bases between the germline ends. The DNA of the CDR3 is TGCGCCAGCAGCTTGGGTTTCGGGCCAAACAACCCACATGAGCAGTTCTTC. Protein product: CASSLGFGPNNPHEQFF.

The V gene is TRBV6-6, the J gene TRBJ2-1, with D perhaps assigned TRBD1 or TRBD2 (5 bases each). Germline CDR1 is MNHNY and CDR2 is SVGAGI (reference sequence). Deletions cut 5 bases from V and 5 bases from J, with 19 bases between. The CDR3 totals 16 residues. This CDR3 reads CASSTRGPQGNNEQFF. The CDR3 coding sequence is TGTGCCAGCAGTACTAGGGGACCCCAAGGGAACAATGAGCAGTTCTTC.

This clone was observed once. The CDR3 DNA sequence: TGTGCCAGCAGCCCCGTTGGACAGACTAATGAGCAGTTCTTC. Amino acid sequence: CASSPVGQTNEQFF. The rearrangement uses TRBV11-2 and TRBJ2-1; D is perhaps TRBD1 (6 bases). The CDR3 runs to 14 residues. The V gene's germline CDR1 is SGHAT and CDR2 FQNNGV. Trimming removed 5 bases from V and 7 bases from J, with 15 bases in between. Supplemented by reference TRBV11-2 and TRBJ2-1, the full variable domain reads EAGVAQSPRYKIIEKRQSVAFWCNPISGHATLYWYQQILGQGPKLLIQFQNNGVVDDSQLPKDRFSAERLKGVDSTLKIQPAKLEDSAVYLCASSPVGQTNEQFFGPGTRLTVL.

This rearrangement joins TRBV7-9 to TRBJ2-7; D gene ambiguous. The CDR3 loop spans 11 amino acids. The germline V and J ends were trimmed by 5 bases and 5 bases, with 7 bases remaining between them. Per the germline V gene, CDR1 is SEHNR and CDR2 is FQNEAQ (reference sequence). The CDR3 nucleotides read TGTGCCAGCAGCAAGGCTGACGAGCAGTACTTC. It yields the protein CASSKADEQYF.

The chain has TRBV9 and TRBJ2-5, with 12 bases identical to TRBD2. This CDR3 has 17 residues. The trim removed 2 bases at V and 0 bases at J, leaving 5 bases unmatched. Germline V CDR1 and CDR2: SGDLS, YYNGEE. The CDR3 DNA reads TGTGCCAGCAGCGTGGGACTAGCGGGTTTCTACCAAGAGACCCAGTACTTC. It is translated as CASSVGLAGFYQETQYF.

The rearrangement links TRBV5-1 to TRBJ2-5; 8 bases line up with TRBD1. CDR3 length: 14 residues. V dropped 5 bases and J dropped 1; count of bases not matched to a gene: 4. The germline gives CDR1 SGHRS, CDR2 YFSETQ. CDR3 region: CASRAQGAQETQYF. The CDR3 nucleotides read TGCGCCAGCAGGGCCCAGGGGGCCCAAGAGACCCAGTACTTC.

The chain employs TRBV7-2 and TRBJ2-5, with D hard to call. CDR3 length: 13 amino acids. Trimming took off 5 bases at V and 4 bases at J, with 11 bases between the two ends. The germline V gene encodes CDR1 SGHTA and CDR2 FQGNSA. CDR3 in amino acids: CASSQAPPETQYF. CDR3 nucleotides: TGTGCCAGCAGCCAAGCCCCCCCAGAGACCCAGTACTTC.

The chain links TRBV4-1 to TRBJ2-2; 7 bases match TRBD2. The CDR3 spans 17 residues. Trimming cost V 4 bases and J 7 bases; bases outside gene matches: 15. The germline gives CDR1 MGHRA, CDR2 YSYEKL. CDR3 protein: CASSRGGLADLGGELFF. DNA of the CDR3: TGCGCCAGCAGCCGGGGTGGGCTAGCGGATTTGGGCGGGGAGCTGTTTTTT.

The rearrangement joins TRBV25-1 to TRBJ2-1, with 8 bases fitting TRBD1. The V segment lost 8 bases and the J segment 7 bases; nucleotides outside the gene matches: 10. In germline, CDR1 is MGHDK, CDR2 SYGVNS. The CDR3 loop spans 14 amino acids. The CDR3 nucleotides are TGTGCCAGCCAGGACAGGGCCCAACTTAATGAGCAGTTCTTC. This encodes CASQDRAQLNEQFF.

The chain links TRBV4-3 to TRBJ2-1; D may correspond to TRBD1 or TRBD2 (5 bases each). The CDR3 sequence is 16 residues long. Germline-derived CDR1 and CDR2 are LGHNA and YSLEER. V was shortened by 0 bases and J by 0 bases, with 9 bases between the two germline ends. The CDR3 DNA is TGCGCCAGCAGCCAAGAGTGGGACCTCTCCTACAATGAGCAGTTCTTC. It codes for CASSQEWDLSYNEQFF.

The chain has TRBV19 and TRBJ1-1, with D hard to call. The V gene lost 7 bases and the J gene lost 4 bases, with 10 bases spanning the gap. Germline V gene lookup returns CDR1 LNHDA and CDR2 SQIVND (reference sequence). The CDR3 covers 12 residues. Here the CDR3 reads CASKKHGTEAFF. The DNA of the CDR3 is TGTGCCAGTAAAAAGCACGGCACTGAAGCTTTCTTT. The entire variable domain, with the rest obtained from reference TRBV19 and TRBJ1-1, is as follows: DGGITQSPKYLFRKEGQNVTLSCEQNLNHDAMYWYRQDPGQGLRLIYYSQIVNDFQKGDIAEGYSVSREKKESFPLTVTSAQKNPTAFYLCASKKHGTEAFFGQGTRLTVV.

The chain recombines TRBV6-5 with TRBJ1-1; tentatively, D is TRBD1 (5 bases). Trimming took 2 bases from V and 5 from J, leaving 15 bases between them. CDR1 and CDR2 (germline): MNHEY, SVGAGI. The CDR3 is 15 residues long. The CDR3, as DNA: TGTGCCAGCAGTTACCACTCGGCCGGGGGGACTGAAGCTTTCTTT. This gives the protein CASSYHSAGGTEAFF.

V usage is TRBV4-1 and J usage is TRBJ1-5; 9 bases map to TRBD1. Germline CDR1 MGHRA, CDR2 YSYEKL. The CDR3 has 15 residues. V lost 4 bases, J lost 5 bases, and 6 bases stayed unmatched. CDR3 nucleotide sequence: TGCGCCAGCAGCCCTGGCCGGGACAGGGATCAGCCCCAGCATTTT. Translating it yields CASSPGRDRDQPQHF.